This TCR beta chain derives from a study of graft-versus-host responses after intestinal transplantation (dated by TCRdb to about 2021). Regarding the complete study: The transplants that recipients got were multivisceral, liver-intestinal, or isolated intestinal. Every recipient was given anti-thymocyte globulin induction, followed by roughly 3 years of maintenance tacrolimus and steroids. Graft-versus-host and host-versus-graft alloreactive T cell clones were tracked in the graft, circulation and bone marrow after intestinal transplantation using bulk TCR-beta CDR3 sequencing. Of the roughly 23 intestinal transplant recipients enrolled in the cohort, one of whom was a retransplant, a few patients without pretransplant specimens were excluded. Donor T cell macrochimerism was defined as a peak of at least 4% donor T cells among recipient peripheral blood mononuclear cells. To identify alloreactive clones, pre-transplant mixed lymphocyte reaction products were sequenced and then compared with unstimulated pre-transplant donor and recipient T cells. Instead of going to the commercial service, samples from a few later patients were sequenced in-house on an Illumina MiSeq and processed with MiXCR. The research as a whole found: In the allografts of patients with donor T cell macrochimerism, GvH to HvG T cell clonal ratios were high. GvH clones were detected in recipient bone marrow, and some appeared earlier in ileal mucosa or blood, consistent with an intestinal mucosal origin. Early after transplant, peak levels of circulating GvH clones were associated with declines in HvG clones. The conclusions were limited by the relatively low number and heterogeneity of the intestinal transplant patients.

This clone was seen once. The antigen it recognizes is unknown. Per-base quality was not reported, and no clone a single base away is much larger than it. In light of the paper, this sample's time point label describes: cells obtained before transplantation from donor or recipient. CD3+CD4+ and CD3+CD8+ populations were FACS-sorted from unstimulated pre-transplant donor and recipient cells taken from spleen or lymph nodes. Library construction relied on the immunoSEQ multiplex PCR assay. For most patients, genomic DNA was isolated with the Qiagen DNeasy Blood and Tissue Kit and sent frozen to Adaptive Biotechnologies for TCR sequencing. High-throughput TCR-beta CDR3 sequencing of genomic DNA from most patients was performed by Adaptive Biotechnologies. On the study's bioinformatics: TCR sequencing data for around 19 patients were retrieved from Adaptive's ImmunoSEQ software; a few other patients were processed with MiXCR and VDJtools. To correct CD4 versus CD8 sorting errors, any sequence found in both subsets at a frequency ratio below 5:1 was removed. CDR3 nucleotide sequences shared between donor and recipient were removed because the origin of such sequences could not be assigned. At least 2-fold expansion over unstimulated cells and a minimum CFSE-low frequency of 0.002% (template counts) or 0.001% (read counts) were required for clones to be classified as alloreactive. Mappable clones were those detected in sequenced pre-transplant spleen, lymph node, or MLR CFSE-low populations of the donor or recipient. The cumulative frequency of alloreactive clones was calculated as a percentage of all sequences, weighted by copy number. The clones in this table, taken by TCRdb from immuneACCESS, are in-frame only. Not every clone is retained; where verified, under half of the shortfall comes from an unresolved V gene, and the cause of the rest is unknown. V, J and clone size reflect that table, while D and trimming were determined from the DNA. The sample table shows tens of thousands of clones, and 90% to 95% are seen once. Under 0.45% of the sample is held by the ten biggest clonotypes.

Trimming costs V 6 bases and J 5 bases, and their ends lie 2 bases apart. Looking up the germline V gene (reference sequence) yields CDR1 DFQATT and CDR2 SNEGSKA. CDR3 length: 9 amino acids, cysteine to phenylalanine. The only DNA kept is the CDR3, 27 bases in frame from the first base. This receptor was identified in a human donor who was the organ donor for an intestinal transplant. The chain is encoded by TRBV20-1 joined to TRBJ2-1; the D gene remains uncertain. The sample consisted of unstimulated CD4+ T cells sorted from spleen or lymph node cells, taken before transplant. The bases read TGCAGTGCAAACAATGAGCAGTTCTTC. Translated, this gives CSANNEQFF.